A single sample gave rise to the 2 T cell receptor beta chains below, sequenced in a study of blood T cell repertoires in COVID-19. Using immunoSEQ multiplex PCR, the repertoire was profiled, and TCRdb retains in-frame clones only, with some absent. This repertoire shows about 350,000 clones, roughly 84% found once; its top ten account for roughly 1%. Sequencing was performed on PBMCs or T cells enriched from blood (not recorded which). All receptors come from a woman aged 25 to 45 who had recovered from COVID-19.

This chain uses TRBV19 with TRBJ1-6; D uncertain. Trimming cost V 2 bases and J 8 bases, with 7 bases left between them. The CDR3 length is 13 residues. Germline CDR1 is LNHDA and CDR2 is SQIVND (reference sequence). The CDR3 nucleotides are TGTGCCAGTAGTATACGGGAGCATTCACCCCTCCACTTT. This sequence encodes CASSIREHSPLHF.

The chain recombines TRBV5-1 with TRBJ1-1; 8 nucleotides agree with TRBD1. Germline CDR1 reads SGHRS; CDR2 reads YFSETQ. The J segment lost 3 bases and the V segment lost 0 bases, leaving 7 bases of the junction unmatched. The CDR3 sequence is 16 residues long. The CDR3 loop reads CASSLAQGARDTEAFF. CDR3 nucleotides: TGCGCCAGCAGCTTGGCTCAGGGGGCGCGGGACACTGAAGCTTTCTTT.